This T cell receptor beta chain emerged from a study of CD8 T cells in ankylosing spondylitis. This clonotype has a count of ten or more. What it binds is not known. Findings and caveats of the study: Characteristic, it appeared, of ankylosing spondylitis blood was a TCR beta motif of eight highly homologous variants.

Using its own MiXCR run on the 5' RACE reads, TCRdb lists one record per CDR3 protein. The sample lists about 120,000 distinct CDR3 sequences, roughly 15% occurring once. The sample comprised blood, either unsorted or a sorted T cell fraction (not recorded which). This TCR came from a female donor with ankylosing spondylitis or in good health (not recorded which).

The CDR3 loop reads CASSTGSMGSYEQYF. CDR3 DNA: TGCGCCAGCAGCACGGGTTCCATGGGCTCCTACGAGCAGTACTTC. This sequence joins TRBV5-1 and TRBJ2-7; D uncertain. CDR3 length: 15 amino acids. CDR1 and CDR2 from the germline V gene are SGHRS and YFSETQ. Trimming took off 4 bases at V and 0 bases at J, with 14 bases between the two ends.